The 16 T cell receptor beta chains below all came from one sample that was sequenced in a study of T cell responses to AZD1222 COVID-19 vaccine. Clones were sequenced by immunoSEQ multiplex PCR, and TCRdb holds only the in-frame ones, with some missing. The sample lists 83,000 or so clones; more than 75% were seen once. Specimen: peripheral blood, collected on day 0 of MenACWY control vaccination. The receptors derive from an adult in good health.

This chain connects TRBV30 to TRBJ1-2; D is unclear. V dropped 2 bases and J dropped 3 bases, with 10 bases sitting between them. Looked up from germline, CDR1 is GTSNPN and CDR2 is SVGIG (reference sequence). The CDR3 extends over 13 amino acids. CDR3 residues: CAWSLDQDYGYTF. Here the CDR3 DNA reads TGTGCCTGGAGTTTAGATCAGGACTATGGCTACACCTTC.

This clone was observed once. The V and J genes are TRBV12-1 and TRBJ2-3; the table's D call of TRBD2 was not tested on the DNA. TRBV12-1 is tagged as a pseudogene. This CDR3 is 16 amino acids long. In DNA, the CDR3 is TGTGCCAGCAGCGCTCATACTAGCGGGAGCACAGATACGCAGTATTTT. Its protein is CASSAHTSGSTDTQYF.

This clone has just one count. CDR3 region: CASATALEGNTIYF. In DNA form, the CDR3 reads TGTGCCAGCGCGACAGCTCTCGAAGGAAACACCATATATTTT. The chain uses TRBV28 and TRBJ1-3, with D possibly TRBD1 on 5 matching bases. Germline loops: CDR1 MDHEN, CDR2 SYDVKM. CDR3 length equals 14 residues. Trimming stripped 8 bases from V and 4 bases from J, with 15 bases between.

The chain is built from TRBV19 and TRBJ1-5; D uncertain. The CDR3 runs 15 residues. Looked up from germline, CDR1 is LNHDA and CDR2 is SQIVND (reference sequence). Between the trimmed V and J ends, which lost 3 bases and 4 bases, there was a span of 13 bases. The CDR3 reads CASSIDGPFNQPQHF. Written as DNA, the CDR3 is TGTGCCAGTAGTATTGATGGACCGTTTAATCAGCCCCAGCATTTT.

This clone has just a few counts. The chain uses TRBV27 and TRBJ2-7; TRBD2 might be the D (5 bases). Trimming stripped 4 bases from V and 4 bases from J, with 8 bases between. The CDR3 sequence is 12 residues long. The germline V gene has CDR1 MNHEY and CDR2 SMNVEV (reference sequence). DNA for the CDR3: TGTGCCAGCAGTTACCGCGGGTACGAGCAGTACTTC. The encoded protein is CASSYRGYEQYF.

The chain joins TRBV4-1 to TRBJ1-3, with D possibly TRBD1 on 5 matching bases. V lost 0 bases and J lost 3, with 12 bases in between. This CDR3 spans 16 amino acids. CDR1 and CDR2 from the germline V gene are MGHRA and YSYEKL. The DNA of the CDR3 is TGCGCCAGCAGCCAAGATCGGGCAGGGCTTGGAAACACCATATATTTT. Protein: CASSQDRAGLGNTIYF.

V is TRBV24-1 and J is TRBJ1-5; tentatively, D is TRBD1 (5 bases). CDR3 length: 14 amino acids. V was shortened by 5 bases and J by 6 bases, with 13 bases between the two germline ends. Germline CDR1 reads KGHDR; CDR2 reads SFDVKD. The CDR3 coding sequence is TGTGCCACCAGTGCCTCAGGGACGGGTCAGCCCCAGCATTTT. Translated, it gives CATSASGTGQPQHF.

The V and J genes are TRBV12-3 or TRBV12-4 and TRBJ2-7; D possibly matches TRBD1 or TRBD2 (5 bases each). Trimming took off 5 bases at V and 7 bases at J, with 12 bases between the two ends. This CDR3 is 12 amino acids long. CDR3 coding DNA: TGTGCCAGCAGTAAAAGTGGGGGAGAGCAGTACTTC. Amino acid sequence: CASSKSGGEQYF.

The chain joins TRBV10-3 to TRBJ2-3, with TRBD1 matching 8 bases. CDR1 and CDR2 (germline): ENHRY, SYGVKD. The CDR3 extends over 13 amino acids. Unmatched junction bases numbered 3, after V lost 8 bases and J lost 2 bases. The CDR3 loop reads CAIGQGFTDTQYF. CDR3 nucleotides: TGTGCCATCGGACAGGGCTTCACAGATACGCAGTATTTT.

The rearrangement uses TRBV18 and TRBJ1-5, with D hard to call. The CDR3 runs to 14 residues. Germline-derived CDR1 and CDR2 are KGHSH and LQKENI. V was cut by 2 bases and J by 8 bases, with 13 bases left in between. In DNA form, the CDR3 reads TGTGCCAGCTCACCAGGCTCGGAGATCAAGCCCCAGCATTTT. This gives the protein CASSPGSEIKPQHF.

The V and J genes are TRBV11-2 and TRBJ1-2; D is unclear. Deletions cut 2 bases from V and 4 bases from J, with 2 bases between. From germline, CDR1 is SGHAT and CDR2 FQNNGV. The CDR3 has 11 residues. CDR3 sequence: CASSLSYGYTF. The CDR3 coding sequence is TGTGCCAGCAGCTTATCCTATGGCTACACCTTC.

This sequence joins TRBV28 and TRBJ1-2, with 8 positions matching TRBD1. CDR3 size: 15 residues. From germline, CDR1 is MDHEN and CDR2 SYDVKM. The J segment lost 4 bases and the V segment lost 7 bases, leaving 11 bases of the junction unmatched. This CDR3 reads CASIGGQEGAYGYTF. CDR3 nucleotides: TGTGCCAGCATAGGGGGACAGGAGGGGGCCTATGGCTACACCTTC.

In this sample, this clone turned up a few times. Given the absence of the conserved phenylalanine or tryptophan at the CDR3 end, a read error is likely. Because the CDR3's place on the DNA is in doubt, the DNA is left out and the CDR3 is given as listed by TCRdb. The chain's CDR3 is CASSLAPGQGVRI. The chain is built from TRBV11-2 and TRBJ2-7; TRBD1, as called in the table, went unchecked against the DNA. The CDR3 adds up to 13 amino acids, both ends counted. Germline assignment: CDR1 SGHAT and CDR2 FQNNGV.

The V and J genes are TRBV28 and TRBJ1-6; a possible D gene is TRBD1 (6 bases). Germline V gene sequence: CDR1 MDHEN, CDR2 SYDVKM. The V end was cut by 6 bases, the J end by 8 bases, with 20 bases between. This CDR3 is built from 16 residues. The DNA of the CDR3 is TGTGCCAGCAGCCTAAGAGGGGGGCAGGGCGATTCACCCCTCCACTTT. Its protein is CASSLRGGQGDSPLHF.

This rearrangement joins TRBV4-2 to TRBJ2-7, with 7 positions matching TRBD2. From germline, CDR1 is LGHNA and CDR2 YNFKEQ. The V and J ends lost 2 bases and 0 bases, in that order; junction bases with no gene match: 7. CDR3 length: 16 amino acids. The CDR3 here is CASSQYSGPSSYEQYF. The CDR3 DNA is TGTGCCAGCAGCCAATATAGCGGGCCGAGCTCCTACGAGCAGTACTTC.

This chain joins TRBV18 and TRBJ2-1; a weak D match, TRBD1 (5 bases). The CDR3 loop spans 12 amino acids. Per the germline V gene, CDR1 is KGHSH and CDR2 is LQKENI. Trimming left V 2 bases short and J 8 bases short, with 7 bases between. This CDR3 reads CASSPAGYEQFF. The CDR3 nucleotides are TGTGCCAGCTCACCAGCAGGGTATGAGCAGTTCTTC.